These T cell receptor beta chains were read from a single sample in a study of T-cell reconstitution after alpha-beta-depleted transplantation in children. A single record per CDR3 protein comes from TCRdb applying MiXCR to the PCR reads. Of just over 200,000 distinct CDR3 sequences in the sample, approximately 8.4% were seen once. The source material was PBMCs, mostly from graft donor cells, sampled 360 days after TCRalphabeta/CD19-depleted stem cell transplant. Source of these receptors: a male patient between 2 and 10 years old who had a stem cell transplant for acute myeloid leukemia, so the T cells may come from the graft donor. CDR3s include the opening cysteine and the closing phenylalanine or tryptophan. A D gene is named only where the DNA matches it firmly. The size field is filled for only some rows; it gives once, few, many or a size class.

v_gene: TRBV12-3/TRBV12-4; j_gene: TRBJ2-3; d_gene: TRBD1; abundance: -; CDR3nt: TGTGCCAGCAGCGGCGGGCACAACAGGGGGTTTTTAGATACGCAGTATTTT; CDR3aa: CASSGGHNRGFLDTQYF
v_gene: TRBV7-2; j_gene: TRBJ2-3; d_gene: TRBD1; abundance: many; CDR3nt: TGTGCCAGCAGCTGGACAGGGGACCGCACAGATACGCAGTATTTT; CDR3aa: CASSWTGDRTDTQYF
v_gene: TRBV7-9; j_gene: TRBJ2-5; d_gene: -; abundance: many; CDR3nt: TGTGCCAGCAGCTCCCAGGGTTGGGAGACCCAGTACTTC; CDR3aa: CASSSQGWETQYF
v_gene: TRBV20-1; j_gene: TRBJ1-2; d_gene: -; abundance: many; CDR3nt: TGCAGTGCTAGGGTTGGAGTCCAGACCACTAACTATGGCTACACCTTC; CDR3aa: CSARVGVQTTNYGYTF
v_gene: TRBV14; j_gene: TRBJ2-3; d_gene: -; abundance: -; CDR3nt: TGTGCCAGCAGTCAACGCCCTGTCGCTGAGGATACGCAGTATTTT; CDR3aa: CASSQRPVAEDTQYF
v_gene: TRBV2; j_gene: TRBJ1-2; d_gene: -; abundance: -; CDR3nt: TGTGCCAGCAGTGACAGGTCTAACTATGGCTACACCTTC; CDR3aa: CASSDRSNYGYTF
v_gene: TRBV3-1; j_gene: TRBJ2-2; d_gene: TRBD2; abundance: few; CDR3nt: TGTGCCAGCAGCCAAGCTGGCGGGAGATACACCGGGGAGCTGTTTTTT; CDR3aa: CASSQAGGRYTGELFF
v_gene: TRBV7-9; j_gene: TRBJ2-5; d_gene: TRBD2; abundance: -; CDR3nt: TGTGCCAGCAGCCTCCTAGCGGGAGGGCCGAGGGAGACCCAGTACTTC; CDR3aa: CASSLLAGGPRETQYF
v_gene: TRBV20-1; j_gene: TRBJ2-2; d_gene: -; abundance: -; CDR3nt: TGCAGTGCTAGTGGGTTGGCGGGAAACACCGGGGAGCTGTTTTTT; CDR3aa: CSASGLAGNTGELFF
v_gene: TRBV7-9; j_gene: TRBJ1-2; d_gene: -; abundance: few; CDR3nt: TGTGCCAGCAGCTTTCCACTCGACAGCGGCTACACCTTC; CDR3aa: CASSFPLDSGYTF
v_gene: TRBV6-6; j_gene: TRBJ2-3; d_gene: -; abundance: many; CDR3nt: TGTGCCAGCAGTGTCCAGGGGGATACGCAGTATTTT; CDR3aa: CASSVQGDTQYF
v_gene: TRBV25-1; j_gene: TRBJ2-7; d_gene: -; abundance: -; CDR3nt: TGTGCCAGCAGTGAGAGGGGGACACCTACCTACGAGCAGTACTTC; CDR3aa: CASSERGTPTYEQYF
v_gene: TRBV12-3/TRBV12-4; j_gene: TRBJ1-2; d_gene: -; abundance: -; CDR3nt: TGTGCCAGCAGTTCCTCTCGGTGGGGGAAAGGCTACACCTTC; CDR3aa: CASSSSRWGKGYTF
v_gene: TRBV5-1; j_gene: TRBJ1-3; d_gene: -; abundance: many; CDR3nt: TGCGCCAGCAGCTTGAACTCAGCCTCTGGAAACACCATATATTTT; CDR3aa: CASSLNSASGNTIYF
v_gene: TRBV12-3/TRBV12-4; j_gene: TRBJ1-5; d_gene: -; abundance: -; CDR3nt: TGTGCCAGCAGATATGGCCCTGATAGTAGCAATCAGCCCCAGCATTTT; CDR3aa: CASRYGPDSSNQPQHF
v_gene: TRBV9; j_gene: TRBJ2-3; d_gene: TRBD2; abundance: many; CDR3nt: TGTGCCAGCAGCGCGACTAGCGGGAGAGTTGATACGCAGTATTTT; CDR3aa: CASSATSGRVDTQYF